The TCR beta chain under discussion was sequenced for a study of blood T cell repertoires in COVID-19. CDR1 and CDR2 from the germline V gene are SNHLY and FYNNEI. V lost 7 bases and J lost 4, with 20 bases in between. CDR3 length: 16 residues. Sequencing used immunoSEQ multiplex PCR; TCRdb keeps in-frame clones, though not all of them. The table lists about 15,000 clones, 85% to 95% of them singletons. A single count supports this clone. The sequenced material came from peripheral blood. V is TRBV2 and J is TRBJ2-1, with TRBD2 as a possible D gene (6 bases). The clonotype comes from a human donor with active COVID-19. The donor label of this sample is uncertain. CDR3: CASNTLGGPGYNEQFF. Written as DNA, the CDR3 is TGTGCCAGCAACACGCTAGGAGGGCCGGGGTACAATGAGCAGTTCTTC.